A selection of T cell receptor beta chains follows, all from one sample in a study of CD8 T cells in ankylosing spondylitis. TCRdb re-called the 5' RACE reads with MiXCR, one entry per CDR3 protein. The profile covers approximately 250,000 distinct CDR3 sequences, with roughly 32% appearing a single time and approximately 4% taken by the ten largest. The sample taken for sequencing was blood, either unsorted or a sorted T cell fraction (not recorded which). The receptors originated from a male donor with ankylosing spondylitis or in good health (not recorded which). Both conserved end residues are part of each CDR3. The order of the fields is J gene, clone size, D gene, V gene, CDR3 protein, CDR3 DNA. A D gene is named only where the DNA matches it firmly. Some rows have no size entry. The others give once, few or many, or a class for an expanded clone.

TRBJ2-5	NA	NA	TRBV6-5	CASSYSSGSGGETQYF	TGTGCCAGCAGTTACTCTTCCGGCTCCGGAGGGGAGACCCAGTACTTC
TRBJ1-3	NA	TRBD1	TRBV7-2	CATRGRGGNTIYF	TGTGCCACGAGGGGGCGAGGAGGAAACACCATATATTTT
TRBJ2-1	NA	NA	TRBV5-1	CASSGLNNEQFF	TGCGCCAGCAGCGGATTGAATAATGAGCAGTTCTTC
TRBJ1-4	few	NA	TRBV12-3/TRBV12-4	CASRSGNLWEKLFF	TGTGCCAGCAGATCCGGGAACCTATGGGAAAAACTGTTTTTT
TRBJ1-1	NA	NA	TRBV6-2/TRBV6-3	CASSYGRLNTEAFF	TGTGCCAGCAGTTACGGGCGGTTGAACACTGAAGCTTTCTTT
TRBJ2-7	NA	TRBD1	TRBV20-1	CSARDLGQFYEQYF	TGCAGTGCTAGAGATTTGGGACAGTTCTACGAGCAGTACTTC
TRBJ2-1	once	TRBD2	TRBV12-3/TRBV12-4	CASRPGLGDNEQFF	TGTGCCAGCAGACCGGGACTAGGAGACAATGAGCAGTTCTTC
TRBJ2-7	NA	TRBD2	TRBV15	CATKRGDSYEQYF	TGTGCCACCAAACGGGGGGATTCCTACGAGCAGTACTTC
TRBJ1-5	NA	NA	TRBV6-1	CASAGPNSNQPQHF	TGTGCCAGCGCGGGCCCCAATAGCAATCAGCCCCAGCATTTT
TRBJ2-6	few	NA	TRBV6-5	CASSYSRVGTSGANVLTF	TGTGCCAGCAGTTACTCTCGGGTTGGGACCTCTGGGGCCAACGTCCTGACTTTC
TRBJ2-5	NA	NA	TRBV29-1	CSVRTGWETQYF	TGCAGCGTTCGTACGGGGTGGGAGACCCAGTACTTC
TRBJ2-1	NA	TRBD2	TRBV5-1	CASSNPGHSGGALNEQFF	TGCGCCAGCAGCAACCCCGGACATAGCGGGGGGGCTTTGAATGAGCAGTTCTTC
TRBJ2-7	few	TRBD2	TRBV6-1	CASSPTPGGPYEQYF	TGTGCCAGCAGTCCAACACCGGGGGGGCCCTACGAGCAGTACTTC
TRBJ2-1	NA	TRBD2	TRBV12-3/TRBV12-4	CASSLGLAGGREQFF	TGTGCCAGCAGTTTAGGGCTAGCGGGGGGGCGGGAGCAGTTCTTC
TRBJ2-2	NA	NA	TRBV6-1	CASRRDGGGHAGELFF	TGTGCCAGCAGGAGGGACGGCGGGGGACACGCCGGGGAGCTGTTTTTT
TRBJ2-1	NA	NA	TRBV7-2	CASSKGLWEDGYNEQFF	TGTGCCAGCAGCAAGGGGTTATGGGAAGATGGTTACAATGAGCAGTTCTTC
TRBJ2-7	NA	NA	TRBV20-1	CSAGHVYEQYF	TGCAGTGCTGGCCATGTTTACGAGCAGTACTTC
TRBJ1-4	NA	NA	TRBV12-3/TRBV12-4	CASSFPGDPNEKLFF	TGTGCCAGCAGTTTTCCAGGGGACCCTAATGAAAAACTGTTTTTT